What follows describes a single TCR beta chain. Study members were between 18 and 89 years old and lived in 24 US regions. The data were obtained in a study of blood T cell repertoires in COVID-19. Overall study: The study drew acute and convalescent COVID-19 samples from the United States, Italy and Spain.

Losses at the gene ends were 5 bases for V and 1 base for J; bases not matched to a gene: 13. There are 17 residues in the CDR3. Germline V gives CDR1 MGHRA, CDR2 YSYEKL. The repertoire was sequenced with immunoSEQ multiplex PCR; TCRdb's copy has only in-frame clones and lacks some. Altogether about 370,000 clones are present, just under 90% being singletons, with the ten largest covering 1.7%. This receptor was obtained from a woman aged 25 to 39 who had recovered from COVID-19. The chain employs TRBV4-1 and TRBJ2-5, with 7 bases aligning to TRBD1. The source material was PBMCs or T cells enriched from blood (not recorded which). The CDR3 DNA follows: TGCGCCAGCAGCAAAAACGCCGGGACAGCCATCCAAGAGACCCAGTACTTC. Its protein is CASSKNAGTAIQETQYF.